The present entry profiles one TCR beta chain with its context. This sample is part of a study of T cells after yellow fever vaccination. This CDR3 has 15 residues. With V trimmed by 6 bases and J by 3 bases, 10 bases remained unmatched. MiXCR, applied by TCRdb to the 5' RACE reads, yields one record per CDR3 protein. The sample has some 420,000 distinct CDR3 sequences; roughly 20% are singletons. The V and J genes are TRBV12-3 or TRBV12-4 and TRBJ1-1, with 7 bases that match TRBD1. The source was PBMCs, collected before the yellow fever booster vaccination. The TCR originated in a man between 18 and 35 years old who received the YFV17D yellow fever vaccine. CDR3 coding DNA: TGTGCCAGCAGGGCCGCTGGGGACAGATACACTGAAGCTTTCTTT. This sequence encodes CASRAAGDRYTEAFF.